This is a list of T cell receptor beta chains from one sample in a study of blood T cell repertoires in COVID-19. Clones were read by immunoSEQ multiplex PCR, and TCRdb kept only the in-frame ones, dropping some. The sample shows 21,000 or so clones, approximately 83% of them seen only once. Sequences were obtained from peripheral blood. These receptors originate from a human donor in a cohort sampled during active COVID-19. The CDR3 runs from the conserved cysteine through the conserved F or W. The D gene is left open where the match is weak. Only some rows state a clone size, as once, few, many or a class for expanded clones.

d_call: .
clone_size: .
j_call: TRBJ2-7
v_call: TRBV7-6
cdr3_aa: CASTERAQGEQYF
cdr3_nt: TGTGCATCCACCGAACGTGCTCAGGGCGAGCAGTACTTC

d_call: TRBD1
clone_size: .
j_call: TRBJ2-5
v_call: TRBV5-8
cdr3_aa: CASSPEWVGQGVRETQYF
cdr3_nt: TGTGCCAGCAGTCCAGAGTGGGTCGGCCAGGGGGTACGTGAGACCCAGTACTTC

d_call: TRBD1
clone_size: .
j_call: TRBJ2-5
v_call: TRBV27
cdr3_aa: CASSLKGRGRETQYF
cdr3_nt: TGTGCCAGCAGTTTAAAGGGCAGGGGGAGAGAGACCCAGTACTTC

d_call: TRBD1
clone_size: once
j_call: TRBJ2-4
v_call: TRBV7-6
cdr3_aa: CASSPPGTGKNIQYF
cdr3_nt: TGTGCCAGCAGCCCCCCCGGGACAGGGAAAAACATTCAGTACTTC

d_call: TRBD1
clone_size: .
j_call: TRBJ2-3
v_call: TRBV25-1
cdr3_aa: CASSGTGGPSTDTQYF
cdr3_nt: TGTGCCAGCAGTGGGACAGGGGGACCTAGCACAGATACGCAGTATTTT

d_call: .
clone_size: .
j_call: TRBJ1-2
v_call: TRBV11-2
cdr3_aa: CASSNLRSGFNYGYTF
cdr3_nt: TGTGCCAGCAGCAATTTGCGATCGGGGTTCAACTATGGCTACACCTTC

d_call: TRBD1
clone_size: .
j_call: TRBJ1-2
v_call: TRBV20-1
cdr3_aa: CSASTGTGVFYGYTF
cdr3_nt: TGCAGTGCTAGTACCGGGACAGGGGTTTTTTATGGCTACACCTTC

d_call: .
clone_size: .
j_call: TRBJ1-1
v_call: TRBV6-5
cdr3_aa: CASSYTSTVNTEAFF
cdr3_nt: TGTGCCAGCAGTTACACCTCCACAGTGAACACTGAAGCTTTCTTT

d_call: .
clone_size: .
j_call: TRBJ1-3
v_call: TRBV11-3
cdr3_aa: CASSPGPGGSRYSGNTIYF
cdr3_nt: TGTGCCAGCAGCCCAGGTCCCGGAGGTAGCCGCTACTCTGGAAACACCATATATTTT

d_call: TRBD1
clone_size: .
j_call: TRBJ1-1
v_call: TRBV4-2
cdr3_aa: CASSRGTGNTEAFF
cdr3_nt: TGTGCCAGCAGCCGGGGGACAGGGAACACTGAAGCTTTCTTT

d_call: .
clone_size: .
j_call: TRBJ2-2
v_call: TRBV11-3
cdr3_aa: CASSFQGNTGELFF
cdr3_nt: TGTGCCAGCAGCTTTCAGGGGAACACCGGGGAGCTGTTTTTT

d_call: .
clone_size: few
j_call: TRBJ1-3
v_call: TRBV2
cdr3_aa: CASSDSIGNTIYF
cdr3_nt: TGTGCCAGCAGTGATAGCATCGGAAACACCATATATTTT

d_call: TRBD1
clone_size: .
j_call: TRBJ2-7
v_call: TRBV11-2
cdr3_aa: CASSSRDSGQYF
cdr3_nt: TGTGCCAGCAGCTCTAGGGACAGCGGGCAGTACTTC

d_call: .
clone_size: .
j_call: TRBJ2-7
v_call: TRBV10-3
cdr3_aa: CAIRRDLYYEQYF
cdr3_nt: TGTGCCATCCGGCGGGACCTGTACTACGAGCAGTACTTC

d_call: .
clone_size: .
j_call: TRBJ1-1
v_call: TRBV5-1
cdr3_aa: CASSSTGGGITEAFF
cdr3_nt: TGCGCCAGCAGCTCAACGGGCGGCGGGATCACTGAAGCTTTCTTT

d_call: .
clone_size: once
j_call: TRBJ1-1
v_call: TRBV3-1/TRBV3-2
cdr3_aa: CASSSTEDTEAFF
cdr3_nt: TGTGCCAGCAGCTCAACAGAAGACACTGAAGCTTTCTTT

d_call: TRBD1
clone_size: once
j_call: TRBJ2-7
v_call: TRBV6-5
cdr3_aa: CASNDRTGNIYEQYF
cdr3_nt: TGTGCCAGCAACGATAGGACAGGGAATATCTACGAGCAGTACTTC

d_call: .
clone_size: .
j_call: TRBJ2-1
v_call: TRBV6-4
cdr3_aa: CASSQQFYNEQFF
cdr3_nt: TGTGCCAGCAGCCAACAGTTTTACAATGAGCAGTTCTTC

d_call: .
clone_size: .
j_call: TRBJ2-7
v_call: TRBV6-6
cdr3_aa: CASSHANPGVGSYEQYF
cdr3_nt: TGTGCCAGCAGTCACGCGAACCCAGGGGTAGGTTCCTACGAGCAGTACTTC

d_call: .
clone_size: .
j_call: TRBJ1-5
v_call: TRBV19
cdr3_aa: CASPQTHSNQPQHF
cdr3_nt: TGTGCCAGTCCACAGACACATAGCAATCAGCCCCAGCATTTT

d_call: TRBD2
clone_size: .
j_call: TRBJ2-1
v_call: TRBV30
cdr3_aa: CAWSPLGGGAVEQFF
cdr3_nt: TGTGCCTGGAGTCCCCTTGGCGGGGGGGCCGTTGAGCAGTTCTTC

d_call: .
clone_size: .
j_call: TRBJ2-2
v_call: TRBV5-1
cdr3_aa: CASSWGLISTGELFF
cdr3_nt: TGCGCCAGCAGCTGGGGACTTATATCCACCGGGGAGCTGTTTTTT

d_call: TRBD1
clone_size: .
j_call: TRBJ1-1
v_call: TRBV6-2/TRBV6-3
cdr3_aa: CASSYKAGGRAFF
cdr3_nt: TGTGCCAGCAGTTACAAGGCAGGGGGTCGGGCTTTCTTT

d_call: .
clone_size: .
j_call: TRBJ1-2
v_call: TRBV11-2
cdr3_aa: CASSHRANYGYTF
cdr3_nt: TGTGCCAGCAGCCACAGGGCTAACTATGGCTACACCTTC

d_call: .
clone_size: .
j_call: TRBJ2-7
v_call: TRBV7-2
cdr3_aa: CASSLSTNYEQYF
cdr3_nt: TGTGCCAGCAGCTTAAGCACTAACTACGAGCAGTACTTC

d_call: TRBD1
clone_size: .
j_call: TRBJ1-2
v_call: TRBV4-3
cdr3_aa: CASSQGTGGLGYTF
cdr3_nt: TGCGCCAGCAGCCAAGGGACAGGGGGATTAGGCTACACCTTC

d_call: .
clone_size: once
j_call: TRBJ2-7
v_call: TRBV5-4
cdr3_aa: CASSLSGGDEQYF
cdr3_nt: TGTGCCAGCAGCTTGTCTGGCGGGGACGAGCAGTACTTC

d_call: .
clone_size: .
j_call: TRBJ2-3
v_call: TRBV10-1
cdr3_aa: CASSESIGGTDTQYF
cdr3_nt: TGCGCCAGCAGTGAGTCTATCGGGGGCACAGATACGCAGTATTTT

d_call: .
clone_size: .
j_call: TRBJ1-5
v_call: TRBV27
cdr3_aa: CASRPGQISNQPQHF
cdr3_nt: TGTGCCAGCAGGCCCGGACAGATTAGCAATCAGCCCCAGCATTTT

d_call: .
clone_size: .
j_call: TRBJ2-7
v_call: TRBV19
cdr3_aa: CASRPQGGNYEQYF
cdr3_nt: TGTGCCAGTAGACCACAGGGGGGGAACTACGAGCAGTACTTC

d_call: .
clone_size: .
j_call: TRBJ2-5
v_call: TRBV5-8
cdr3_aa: CASSPRETQYF
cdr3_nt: TGTGCCAGCAGCCCACGGGAGACCCAGTACTTC

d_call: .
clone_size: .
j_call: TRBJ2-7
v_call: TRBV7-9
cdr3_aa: CASSLPDPRRAYEQYF
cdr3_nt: TGTGCCAGCAGCTTACCGGATCCCAGGAGGGCCTACGAGCAGTACTTC

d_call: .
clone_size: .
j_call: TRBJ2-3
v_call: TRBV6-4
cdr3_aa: CASSTQGGADTQYF
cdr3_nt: TGTGCCAGCAGTACACAGGGTGGAGCGGATACGCAGTATTTT

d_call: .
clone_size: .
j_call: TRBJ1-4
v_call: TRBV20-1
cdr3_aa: CSASRQAGEKLFF
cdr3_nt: TGCAGTGCTAGTCGTCAGGCGGGGGAAAAACTGTTTTTT

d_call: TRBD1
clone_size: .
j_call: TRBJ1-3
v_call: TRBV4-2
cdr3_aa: CASSQGTGTGASSGNTIYF
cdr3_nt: TGTGCCAGCAGCCAAGGGACCGGGACAGGGGCCTCCTCTGGAAACACCATATATTTT

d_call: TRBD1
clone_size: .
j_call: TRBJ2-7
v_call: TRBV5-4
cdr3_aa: CASSVPGQGHYEQYF
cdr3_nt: TGTGCCAGCAGCGTACCGGGACAGGGACACTACGAGCAGTACTTC

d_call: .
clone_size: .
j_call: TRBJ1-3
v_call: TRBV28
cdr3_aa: CASSIQHSGNTIYF
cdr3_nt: TGTGCCAGCAGTATACAGCACTCTGGAAACACCATATATTTT

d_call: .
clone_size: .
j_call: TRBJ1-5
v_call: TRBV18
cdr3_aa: CASSPTENQPQHF
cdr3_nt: TGTGCCAGCTCCCCGACAGAGAATCAGCCCCAGCATTTT

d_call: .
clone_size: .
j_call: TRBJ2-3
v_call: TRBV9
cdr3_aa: CASSSPGADTQYF
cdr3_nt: TGTGCCAGCAGCTCACCGGGGGCAGATACGCAGTATTTT